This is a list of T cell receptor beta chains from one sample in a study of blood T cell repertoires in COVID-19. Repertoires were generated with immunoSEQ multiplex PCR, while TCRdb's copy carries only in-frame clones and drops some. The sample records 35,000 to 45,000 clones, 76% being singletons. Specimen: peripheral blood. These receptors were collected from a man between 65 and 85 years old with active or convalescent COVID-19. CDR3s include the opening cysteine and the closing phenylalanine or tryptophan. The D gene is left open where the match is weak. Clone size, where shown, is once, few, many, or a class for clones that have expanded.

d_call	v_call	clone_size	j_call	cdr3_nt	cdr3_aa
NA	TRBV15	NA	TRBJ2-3	TGTGCCACCAGCAGAGGGCAGGGTAGAGTAGATACGCAGTATTTT	CATSRGQGRVDTQYF
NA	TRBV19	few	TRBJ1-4	TGTGCCAGTAATCCCTCGACAGCAACTAATGAAAAACTGTTTTTT	CASNPSTATNEKLFF
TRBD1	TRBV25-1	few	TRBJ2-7	TGTGCCAGCAGTTCTAGGACAGGGGTTAACGAGCAGTACTTC	CASSSRTGVNEQYF
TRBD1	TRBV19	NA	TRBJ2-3	TGTGCCAGTAGCCGTCTGGACAGGGGTTTTTCCGGAGATACGCAGTATTTT	CASSRLDRGFSGDTQYF
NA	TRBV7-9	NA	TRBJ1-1	TGTGCCAGCAGCTTAGTATCAGACACTGAAGCTTTCTTT	CASSLVSDTEAFF
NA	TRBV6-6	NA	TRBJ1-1	TGTGCCAGCAGTATTACGGGGGATGAAGCTTTCTTT	CASSITGDEAFF
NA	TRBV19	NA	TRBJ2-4	TGTGCCAGTAGCATTTCGGGCATTCAGTACTTC	CASSISGIQYF
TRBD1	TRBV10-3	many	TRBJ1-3	TGTGCCATCAGAGGCAGGGGGACGGAGGCAAACACCATATATTTT	CAIRGRGTEANTIYF
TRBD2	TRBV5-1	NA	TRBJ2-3	TGCGCCAGCAGCTCAAGCGGGGGTGGTTTGGATACGCAGTATTTT	CASSSSGGGLDTQYF
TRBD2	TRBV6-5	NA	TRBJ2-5	TGTGCCAGCAGTTTTGGCGGCGGGGGGGTTGATGGGACCCAGTACTTC	CASSFGGGGVDGTQYF
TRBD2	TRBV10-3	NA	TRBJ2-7	TGTGCCATCAGTTCCTTAGCGGGGGGTATGGATGAGCAGTACTTC	CAISSLAGGMDEQYF
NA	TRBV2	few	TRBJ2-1	TGTGCCTCCTCTGCCGGGGTCCGTCCCTTCGATGAGCAGTTCTTC	CASSAGVRPFDEQFF
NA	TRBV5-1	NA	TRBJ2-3	TGCGCCAGCAGCTTGGGACTACCTCCGGATACGCAGTATTTT	CASSLGLPPDTQYF
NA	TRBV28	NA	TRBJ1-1	TGTGCCAGCAGTGTAGGGGGACAGAACACTGAAGCTTTCTTT	CASSVGGQNTEAFF
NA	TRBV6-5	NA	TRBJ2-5	TGTGCCAGCAGTTACTCGAGTTCTCAAGAGACCCAGTACTTC	CASSYSSSQETQYF
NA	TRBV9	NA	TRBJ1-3	TGTGCCAGCAGCGCACATGCCCCTGGGGAGACGGGCTCTGGAAACACCATATATTTT	CASSAHAPGETGSGNTIYF
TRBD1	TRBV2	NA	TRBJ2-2	TGTGCCAGCAGACCGGGACAGGCGAGCACCGGGGAGCTGTTTTTT	CASRPGQASTGELFF
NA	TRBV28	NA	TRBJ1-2	TGTGCCACCGGACAGCTCTATGGCTACACCTTC	CATGQLYGYTF
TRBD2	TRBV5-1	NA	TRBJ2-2	TGCGCCAGCATGAGCGCGGGGGGCACCGGGGAGCTGTTTTTT	CASMSAGGTGELFF
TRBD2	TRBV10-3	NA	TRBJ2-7	TGTGCCATCAGGGCCGGCGGGGGTGTCGAGCAGTACTTC	CAIRAGGGVEQYF
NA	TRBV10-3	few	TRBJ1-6	TGTGCCATCAAGCCCGACCTGCAGGGCAATTCACCCCTCCACTTT	CAIKPDLQGNSPLHF
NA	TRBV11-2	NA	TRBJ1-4	TGTGCCAGCAGCCCCCGAGGAGGGGAAAATGAAAAACTGTTTTTT	CASSPRGGENEKLFF
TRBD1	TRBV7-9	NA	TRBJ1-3	TGTGCCAGCAGCAGGGGGGACAGTGGAAACACCATATATTTT	CASSRGDSGNTIYF
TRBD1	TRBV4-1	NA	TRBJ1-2	TGCGCCAGCAGCCAGAGGACAGGGGGTGACTATGGCTACACCTTC	CASSQRTGGDYGYTF
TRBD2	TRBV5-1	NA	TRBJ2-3	TGCGCCAGCAGAATCAGCGGGGCCACAGATACGCAGTATTTT	CASRISGATDTQYF
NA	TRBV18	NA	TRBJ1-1	TGTGCCAGCTCACCTGAGGCCACTGAAGCTTTCTTT	CASSPEATEAFF
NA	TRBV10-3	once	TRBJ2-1	TGTGCCATCAACGACTACGCCTCGGAAAATGAGCAGTTCTTC	CAINDYASENEQFF
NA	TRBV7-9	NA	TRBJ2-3	TGTGCCAGCAGCTTTACTCAGGCCCGCGATACGCAGTATTTT	CASSFTQARDTQYF
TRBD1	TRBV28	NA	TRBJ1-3	TGTGCCAGCAGCTCCCGGACAGGGGGCCTTGGAAACACCATATATTTT	CASSSRTGGLGNTIYF
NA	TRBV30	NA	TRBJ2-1	TGTGCCGGCAGGGGTTACAATGAGCAGTTCTTC	CAGRGYNEQFF
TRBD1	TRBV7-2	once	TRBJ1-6	TGTGCCAGCAGCCAAAGACAGGGGGCGCGGCATTCACCCCTCCACTTT	CASSQRQGARHSPLHF
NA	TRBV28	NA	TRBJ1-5	TGTGCCAGCAGTCCTACCGGCGGGGAGGGTGGGGTTGCTGGTCAGCCCCAGCATTTT	CASSPTGGEGGVAGQPQHF
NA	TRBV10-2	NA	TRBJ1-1	TGCGCCAGCAGTGAGTTCCTCTTCGGACAGACGAACACTGAAGCTTTCTTT	CASSEFLFGQTNTEAFF
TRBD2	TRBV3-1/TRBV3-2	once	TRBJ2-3	TGTGCCAGCAGCCCGCGACTAGCGGATACGCAGTATTTT	CASSPRLADTQYF
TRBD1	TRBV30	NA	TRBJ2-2	TGTGCCTGGACCGGACAGGGGGGTGGCACCGGGGAGCTGTTTTTT	CAWTGQGGGTGELFF
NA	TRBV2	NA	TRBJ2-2	TGTGCCAGCAGCCCACGACAGAACACCGGGGAGCTGTTTTTT	CASSPRQNTGELFF
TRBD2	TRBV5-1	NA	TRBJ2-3	TGCGCCAGCGTCAGCGGGGATGATACAGATACGCAGTATTTT	CASVSGDDTDTQYF
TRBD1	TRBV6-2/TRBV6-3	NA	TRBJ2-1	TGTGCCAGCAGTTTTACAGGGGGGAATGAGCAGTTCTTC	CASSFTGGNEQFF
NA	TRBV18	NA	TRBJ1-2	TGTGCCAGCTCACCATCCCCAGACTCCGTTCGGAGCTATGGCTACACCTTC	CASSPSPDSVRSYGYTF
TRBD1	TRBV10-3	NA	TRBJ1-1	TGTGCCATCAGTGATGGGACAGCCCAGAACACTGAAGCTTTCTTT	CAISDGTAQNTEAFF
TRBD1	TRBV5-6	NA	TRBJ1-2	TGTGCCAGCAGCTCAGACAGGGGATATGGCTACACCTTC	CASSSDRGYGYTF